Following are 2 T cell receptor beta chains from one sample sequenced in a study of blood T cell repertoires in COVID-19. The table came from immunoSEQ multiplex PCR; TCRdb's copy has only in-frame clones and leaves some out. The sample consists of fewer than 200,000 clones, nearly 90% of them appearing once. The sample comprised peripheral blood. The receptors derive from a man in his sixties with active or convalescent COVID-19.

The V gene is TRBV6-1, the J gene TRBJ1-5, with D possibly TRBD1 on 6 matching bases. Trimming pared 7 bases from V and 3 bases from J, leaving 13 bases between. The CDR3 covers 14 residues. Germline CDR1 and CDR2: MNHNS and SASEGT. CDR3: CASNLQGPNQPQHF. For the CDR3, the DNA is TGTGCCAGCAACCTACAGGGCCCCAATCAGCCCCAGCATTTT.

The chain employs TRBV6-1 and TRBJ2-2; 7 nucleotides agree with TRBD1. Germline V CDR1 and CDR2: MNHNS, SASEGT. CDR3 size: 15 residues. V trimming: 3 bases; J trimming: 5 bases; junction bases outside the gene matches: 6. As DNA, the CDR3 is TGTGCCAGCAGTGATACAGGGGCACGGACCGGGGAGCTGTTTTTT. Amino acid sequence: CASSDTGARTGELFF.